The rows below give T cell receptor beta chains drawn from one sample of a study of cytomegalovirus exposure and HLA in healthy donors. Repertoires were generated with immunoSEQ multiplex PCR, while TCRdb's copy carries only in-frame clones and drops some. The repertoire holds about 220,000 clones, with roughly 82% as singletons. The sample comprised PBMCs. All receptors come from a woman aged 40 to 50 in good health and CMV-seropositive. Both conserved end residues are part of each CDR3. D genes are given only for firm matches. Part of the rows lack a size; the others show once, few, many or a class for expanded clones.

clone size: few
V gene: TRBV4-3
J gene: TRBJ1-2
D gene: .
CDR3 protein: CASSQDSGSIFGGYTF
CDR3 DNA: TGCGCCAGCAGCCAAGATTCAGGGTCCATCTTTGGGGGCTACACCTTC

clone size: few
V gene: TRBV6-1
J gene: TRBJ1-3
D gene: TRBD1
CDR3 protein: CASREAGTGTSGNTIYF
CDR3 DNA: TGTGCCAGCAGAGAAGCTGGGACAGGGACCTCTGGAAACACCATATATTTT

clone size: .
V gene: TRBV11-2
J gene: TRBJ2-1
D gene: TRBD2
CDR3 protein: CASSSRTSGYNEQFF
CDR3 DNA: TGTGCCAGCAGCTCCAGGACTAGCGGTTACAATGAGCAGTTCTTC

clone size: .
V gene: TRBV29-1
J gene: TRBJ2-4
D gene: TRBD1
CDR3 protein: CSVSGTDLTIAKNIQYF
CDR3 DNA: TGCAGCGTGTCCGGGACAGACCTCACCATAGCCAAAAACATTCAGTACTTC

clone size: .
V gene: TRBV11-2
J gene: TRBJ2-3
D gene: TRBD2
CDR3 protein: CASSRLATDTQYF
CDR3 DNA: TGTGCCAGCAGCCGACTAGCGACAGATACGCAGTATTTT

clone size: few
V gene: TRBV5-1
J gene: TRBJ1-2
D gene: TRBD1
CDR3 protein: CASSLEGQVYGYTF
CDR3 DNA: TGCGCCAGCAGCTTGGAGGGACAGGTCTATGGCTACACCTTC

clone size: .
V gene: TRBV2
J gene: TRBJ2-1
D gene: TRBD2
CDR3 protein: CASSPARLAGAYNEQFF
CDR3 DNA: TGTGCCAGCAGCCCCGCTAGACTAGCGGGAGCCTACAATGAGCAGTTCTTC

clone size: .
V gene: TRBV30
J gene: TRBJ2-5
D gene: TRBD1
CDR3 protein: CAWADRGRQETQYF
CDR3 DNA: TGTGCCTGGGCAGACAGGGGGCGTCAAGAGACCCAGTACTTC

clone size: .
V gene: TRBV7-3
J gene: TRBJ2-3
D gene: .
CDR3 protein: CASSLIQGTDTQYF
CDR3 DNA: TGTGCCAGCAGCTTAATACAGGGCACAGATACGCAGTATTTT

clone size: .
V gene: TRBV4-2
J gene: TRBJ1-4
D gene: TRBD1
CDR3 protein: CASSQETTGVGEKLFF
CDR3 DNA: TGTGCCAGCAGCCAAGAAACCACAGGGGTAGGGGAAAAACTGTTTTTT

clone size: .
V gene: TRBV28
J gene: TRBJ1-5
D gene: .
CDR3 protein: CASSLEGGGSNQPQHF
CDR3 DNA: TGTGCCAGCAGTTTAGAGGGAGGTGGTAGCAATCAGCCCCAGCATTTT

clone size: .
V gene: TRBV6-1
J gene: TRBJ1-1
D gene: .
CDR3 protein: CASSEDSMNTEAFF
CDR3 DNA: TGTGCCAGCAGTGAGGACAGCATGAACACTGAAGCTTTCTTT

clone size: .
V gene: TRBV4-2
J gene: TRBJ1-2
D gene: .
CDR3 protein: CASSQDRSPPGGGYTF
CDR3 DNA: TGTGCCAGCAGCCAAGATAGGAGCCCCCCGGGAGGTGGCTACACCTTC

clone size: .
V gene: TRBV5-4
J gene: TRBJ1-2
D gene: TRBD1
CDR3 protein: CASSLTGGNYGYTF
CDR3 DNA: TGTGCCAGCAGCTTGACAGGGGGTAACTATGGCTACACCTTC

clone size: .
V gene: TRBV6-6
J gene: TRBJ2-5
D gene: .
CDR3 protein: CASSYSGGGHQETQYF
CDR3 DNA: TGTGCCAGCAGTTACTCGGGGGGGGGCCACCAAGAGACCCAGTACTTC

clone size: .
V gene: TRBV25-1
J gene: TRBJ2-2
D gene: .
CDR3 protein: CASISGRDGELFF
CDR3 DNA: TGTGCCAGCATAAGCGGTCGGGACGGGGAGCTGTTTTTT

clone size: .
V gene: TRBV6-6
J gene: TRBJ2-1
D gene: .
CDR3 protein: CASSYSGAVDGNEQFF
CDR3 DNA: TGTGCCAGCAGTTACTCGGGAGCGGTGGATGGCAATGAGCAGTTCTTC

clone size: once
V gene: TRBV6-6
J gene: TRBJ2-7
D gene: .
CDR3 protein: CASSYSISGMGYEQYF
CDR3 DNA: TGTGCCAGCAGTTACTCGATTTCAGGGATGGGCTACGAGCAGTACTTC

clone size: once
V gene: TRBV10-2
J gene: TRBJ2-1
D gene: TRBD2
CDR3 protein: CASKWVGGSSHEQFF
CDR3 DNA: TGCGCCAGCAAGTGGGTGGGGGGGAGTAGCCATGAGCAGTTCTTC

clone size: few
V gene: TRBV9
J gene: TRBJ2-1
D gene: TRBD2
CDR3 protein: CASSVGGRADNEQFF
CDR3 DNA: TGTGCCAGCAGCGTAGGCGGGAGGGCGGACAATGAGCAGTTCTTC

clone size: .
V gene: TRBV30
J gene: TRBJ1-2
D gene: TRBD1
CDR3 protein: CAWRPLRGQGPRYLGYTF
CDR3 DNA: TGTGCCTGGAGACCTCTCCGAGGACAGGGGCCGCGTTATTTGGGCTACACCTTC

clone size: .
V gene: TRBV7-8
J gene: TRBJ2-1
D gene: TRBD1
CDR3 protein: CASSLEGTVYNEQFF
CDR3 DNA: TGTGCCAGCAGCTTAGAAGGGACAGTATACAATGAGCAGTTCTTC

clone size: .
V gene: TRBV19
J gene: TRBJ2-2
D gene: TRBD1
CDR3 protein: CASGRQGVINTGELFF
CDR3 DNA: TGTGCCAGCGGAAGACAGGGGGTGATAAACACCGGGGAGCTGTTTTTT

clone size: few
V gene: TRBV7-3
J gene: TRBJ2-1
D gene: TRBD2
CDR3 protein: CASSLRGGNDNEQFF
CDR3 DNA: TGTGCCAGCAGCTTAAGGGGGGGGAACGACAATGAGCAGTTCTTC

clone size: .
V gene: TRBV11-3
J gene: TRBJ2-7
D gene: .
CDR3 protein: CASSLVSKDGMYEQYF
CDR3 DNA: TGTGCCAGCAGCCTTGTATCGAAGGACGGGATGTACGAGCAGTACTTC

clone size: .
V gene: TRBV2
J gene: TRBJ2-2
D gene: TRBD1
CDR3 protein: CASSGQGAGELFF
CDR3 DNA: TGTGCCAGCAGTGGACAGGGGGCCGGGGAGCTGTTTTTT

clone size: once
V gene: TRBV10-2
J gene: TRBJ2-2
D gene: TRBD2
CDR3 protein: CASSESPSGNTGELFF
CDR3 DNA: TGCGCCAGCAGTGAGTCCCCTAGCGGGAACACCGGGGAGCTGTTTTTT

clone size: .
V gene: TRBV30
J gene: TRBJ2-7
D gene: TRBD2
CDR3 protein: CAWSPGLAGVNEQYF
CDR3 DNA: TGTGCCTGGAGTCCAGGACTAGCGGGAGTAAACGAGCAGTACTTC

clone size: .
V gene: TRBV7-8
J gene: TRBJ2-3
D gene: .
CDR3 protein: CASSFEFYGVRRDTQYF
CDR3 DNA: TGTGCCAGCAGCTTCGAATTCTACGGGGTTAGGCGAGATACGCAGTATTTT

clone size: .
V gene: TRBV29-1
J gene: TRBJ2-3
D gene: .
CDR3 protein: CSVWGQVGGSTDTQYF
CDR3 DNA: TGCAGCGTGTGGGGCCAGGTTGGGGGGAGCACAGATACGCAGTATTTT

clone size: .
V gene: TRBV5-1
J gene: TRBJ2-2
D gene: .
CDR3 protein: CASSSGDTATGELFF
CDR3 DNA: TGCGCCAGCAGCTCCGGGGACACGGCCACCGGGGAGCTGTTTTTT

clone size: .
V gene: TRBV18
J gene: TRBJ2-7
D gene: .
CDR3 protein: CASSTSRDNEQYF
CDR3 DNA: TGTGCCAGCTCAACGTCCCGGGACAACGAGCAGTACTTC